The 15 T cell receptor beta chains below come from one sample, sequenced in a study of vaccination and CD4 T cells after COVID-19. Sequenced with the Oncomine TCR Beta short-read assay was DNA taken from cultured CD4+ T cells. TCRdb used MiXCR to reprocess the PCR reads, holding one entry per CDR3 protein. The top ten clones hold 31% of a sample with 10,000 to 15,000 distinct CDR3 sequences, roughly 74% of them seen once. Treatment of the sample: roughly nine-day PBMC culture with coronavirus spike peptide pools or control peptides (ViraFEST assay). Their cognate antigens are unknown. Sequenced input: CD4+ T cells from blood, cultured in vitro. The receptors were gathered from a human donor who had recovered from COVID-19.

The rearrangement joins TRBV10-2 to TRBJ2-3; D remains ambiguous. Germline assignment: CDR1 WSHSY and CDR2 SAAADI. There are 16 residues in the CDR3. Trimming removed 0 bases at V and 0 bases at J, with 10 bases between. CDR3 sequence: CASSESPGPSTDTQYF. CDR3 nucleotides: TGCGCCAGCAGTGAGTCGCCAGGCCCTAGCACAGATACGCAGTATTTT.

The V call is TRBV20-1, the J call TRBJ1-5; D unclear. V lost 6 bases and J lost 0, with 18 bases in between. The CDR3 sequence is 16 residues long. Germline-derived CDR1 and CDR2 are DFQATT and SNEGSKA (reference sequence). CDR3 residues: CSAGDSYVSSNQPQHF. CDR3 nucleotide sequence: TGCAGTGCCGGAGATAGCTATGTGAGTAGCAATCAGCCCCAGCATTTT.

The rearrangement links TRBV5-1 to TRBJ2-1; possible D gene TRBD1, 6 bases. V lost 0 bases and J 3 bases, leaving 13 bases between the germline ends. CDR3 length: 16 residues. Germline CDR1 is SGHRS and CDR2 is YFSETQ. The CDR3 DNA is TGCGCCAGCAGCTTGGCCCAGGGGACGGTCTACAATGAGCAGTTCTTC. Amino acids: CASSLAQGTVYNEQFF.

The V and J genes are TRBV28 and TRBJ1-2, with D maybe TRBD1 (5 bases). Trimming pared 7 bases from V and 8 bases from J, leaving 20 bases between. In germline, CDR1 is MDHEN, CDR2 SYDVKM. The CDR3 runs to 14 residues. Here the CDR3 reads CASNWGVRPGGYTF. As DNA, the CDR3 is TGTGCCAGCAACTGGGGGGTACGCCCGGGGGGCTACACCTTC.

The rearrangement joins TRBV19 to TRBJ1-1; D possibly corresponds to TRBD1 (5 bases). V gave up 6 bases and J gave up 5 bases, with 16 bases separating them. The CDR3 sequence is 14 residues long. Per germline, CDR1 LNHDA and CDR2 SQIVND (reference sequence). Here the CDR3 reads CASRQKAGWTEAFF. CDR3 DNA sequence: TGTGCCAGTAGACAAAAGGCAGGGTGGACTGAAGCTTTCTTT.

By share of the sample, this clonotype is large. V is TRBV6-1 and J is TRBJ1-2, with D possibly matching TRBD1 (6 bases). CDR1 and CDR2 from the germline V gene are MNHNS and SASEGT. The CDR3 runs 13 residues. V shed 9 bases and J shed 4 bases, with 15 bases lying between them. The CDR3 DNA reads TGTGCCAGTCAAACACAGGGACGCTATGGCTACACCTTC. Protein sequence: CASQTQGRYGYTF.

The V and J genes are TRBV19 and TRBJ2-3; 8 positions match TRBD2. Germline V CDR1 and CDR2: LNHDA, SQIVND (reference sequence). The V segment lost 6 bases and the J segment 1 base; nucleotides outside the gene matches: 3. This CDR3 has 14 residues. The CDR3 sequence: CASSRREGTDTQYF. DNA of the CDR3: TGTGCCAGTAGCCGGCGGGAGGGCACAGATACGCAGTATTTT.

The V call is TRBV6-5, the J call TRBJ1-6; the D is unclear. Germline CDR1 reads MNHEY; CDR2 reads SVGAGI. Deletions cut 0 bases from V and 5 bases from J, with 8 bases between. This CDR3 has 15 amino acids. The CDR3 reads CASSYSGRDNSPLHF. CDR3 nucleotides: TGTGCCAGCAGTTACTCGGGCAGAGATAATTCACCCCTCCACTTT.

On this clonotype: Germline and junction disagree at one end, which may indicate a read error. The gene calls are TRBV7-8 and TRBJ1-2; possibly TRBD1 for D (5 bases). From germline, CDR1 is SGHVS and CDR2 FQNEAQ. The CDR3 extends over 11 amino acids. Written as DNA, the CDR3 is TGTGCCAGCAGCTTAGTCGAGGGGCCGAACTTC. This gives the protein CASSLVEGPNF.

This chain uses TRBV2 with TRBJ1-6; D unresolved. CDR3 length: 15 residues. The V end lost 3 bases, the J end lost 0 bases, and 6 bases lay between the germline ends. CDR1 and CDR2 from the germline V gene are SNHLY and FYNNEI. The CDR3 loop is CASSDRSSYNSPLHF. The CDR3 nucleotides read TGTGCCAGCAGTGACAGGAGCTCCTATAATTCACCCCTCCACTTT.

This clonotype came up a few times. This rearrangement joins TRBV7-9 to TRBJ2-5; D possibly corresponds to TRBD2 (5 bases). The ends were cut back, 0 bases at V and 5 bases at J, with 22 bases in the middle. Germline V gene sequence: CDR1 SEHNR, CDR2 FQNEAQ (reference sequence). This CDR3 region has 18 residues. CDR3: CASSLARMMTNPAETQYF. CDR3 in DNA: TGTGCCAGCAGCTTAGCGCGCATGATGACTAACCCGGCGGAGACCCAGTACTTC.

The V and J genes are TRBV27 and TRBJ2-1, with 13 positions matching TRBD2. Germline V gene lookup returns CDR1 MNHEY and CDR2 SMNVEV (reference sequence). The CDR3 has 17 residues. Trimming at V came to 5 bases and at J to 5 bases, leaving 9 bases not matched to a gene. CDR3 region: CASSPRRLAGGNNEQFF. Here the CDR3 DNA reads TGTGCCAGCAGTCCTCGTCGACTAGCGGGAGGAAACAATGAGCAGTTCTTC.

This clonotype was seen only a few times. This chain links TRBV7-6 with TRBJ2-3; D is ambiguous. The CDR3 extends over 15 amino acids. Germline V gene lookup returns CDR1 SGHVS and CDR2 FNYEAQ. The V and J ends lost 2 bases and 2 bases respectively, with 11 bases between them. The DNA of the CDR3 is TGTGCCAGCAGCTTATTGGGCAGTTCCACAGATACGCAGTATTTT. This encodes CASSLLGSSTDTQYF. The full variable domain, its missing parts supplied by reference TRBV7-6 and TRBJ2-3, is GAGVSQSPRYKVTKRGQDVALRCDPISGHVSLYWYRQALGQGPEFLTYFNYEAQQDKSGLPNDRFSAERPEGSISTLTIQRTEQRDSAMYRCASSLLGSSTDTQYFGPGTRLTVL.

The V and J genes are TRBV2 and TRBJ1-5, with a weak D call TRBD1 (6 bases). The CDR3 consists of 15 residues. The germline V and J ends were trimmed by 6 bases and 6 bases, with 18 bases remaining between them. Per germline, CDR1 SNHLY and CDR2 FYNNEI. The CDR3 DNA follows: TGTGCCAGCAGGGACCACAGGGCCGGGAGTCAGCCCCAGCATTTT. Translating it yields CASRDHRAGSQPQHF.

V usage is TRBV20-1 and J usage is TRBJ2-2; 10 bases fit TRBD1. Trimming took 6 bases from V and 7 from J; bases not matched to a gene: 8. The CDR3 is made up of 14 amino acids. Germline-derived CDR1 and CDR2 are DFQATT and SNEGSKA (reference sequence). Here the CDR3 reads CSARRTGGGGELFF. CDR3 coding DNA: TGCAGTGCCCGTCGGACAGGGGGTGGCGGGGAGCTGTTTTTT.